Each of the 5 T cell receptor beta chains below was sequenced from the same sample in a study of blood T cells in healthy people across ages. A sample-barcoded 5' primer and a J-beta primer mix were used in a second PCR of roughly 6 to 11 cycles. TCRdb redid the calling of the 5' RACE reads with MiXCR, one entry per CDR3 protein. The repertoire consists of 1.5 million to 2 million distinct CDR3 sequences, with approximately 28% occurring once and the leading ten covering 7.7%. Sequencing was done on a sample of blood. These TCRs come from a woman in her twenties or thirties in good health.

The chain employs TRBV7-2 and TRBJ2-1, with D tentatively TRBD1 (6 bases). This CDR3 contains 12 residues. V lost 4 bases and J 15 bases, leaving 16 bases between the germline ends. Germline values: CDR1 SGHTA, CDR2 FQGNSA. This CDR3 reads CASSSLKGVAFF. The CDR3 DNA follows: TGTGCCAGCAGCTCGCTGAAGGGGGTGGCGTTCTTC.

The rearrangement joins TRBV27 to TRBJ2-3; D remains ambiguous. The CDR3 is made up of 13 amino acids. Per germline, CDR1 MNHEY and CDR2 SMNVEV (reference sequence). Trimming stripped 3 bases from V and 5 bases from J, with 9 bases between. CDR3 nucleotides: TGTGCCAGCAGTTTCGTTTGGGGAGATACGCAGTATTTT. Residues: CASSFVWGDTQYF.

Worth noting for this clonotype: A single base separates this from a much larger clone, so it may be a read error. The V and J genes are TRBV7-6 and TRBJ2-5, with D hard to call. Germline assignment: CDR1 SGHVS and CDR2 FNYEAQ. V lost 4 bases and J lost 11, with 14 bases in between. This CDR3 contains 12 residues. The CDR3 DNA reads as TGTGCCAGCAGCTCTTTACACAATGAGCAGTACTTC. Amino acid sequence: CASSSLHNEQYF.

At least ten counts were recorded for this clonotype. The CDR3 nucleotides are TGTGCCAGCAGATTTACAGGGGCTCGAAATCAGCCCCAGCATTTT. Translation gives CASRFTGARNQPQHF. The V call is TRBV27, the J call TRBJ1-5, with 7 bases matching TRBD1. The CDR3 is made up of 15 amino acids. Germline lookup yields CDR1 MNHEY and CDR2 SMNVEV (reference sequence). The V and J ends lost 6 bases and 4 bases, in that order; junction bases with no gene match: 9.

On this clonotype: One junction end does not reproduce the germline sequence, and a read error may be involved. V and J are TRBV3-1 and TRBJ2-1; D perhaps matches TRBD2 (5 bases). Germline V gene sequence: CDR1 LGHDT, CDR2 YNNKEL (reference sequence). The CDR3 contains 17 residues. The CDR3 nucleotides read TGTGCCAGCAACCAAGATGCTAGCAGAAGCTCCTACAATGAGCAGTTCTTC. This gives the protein CASNQDASRSSYNEQFF.